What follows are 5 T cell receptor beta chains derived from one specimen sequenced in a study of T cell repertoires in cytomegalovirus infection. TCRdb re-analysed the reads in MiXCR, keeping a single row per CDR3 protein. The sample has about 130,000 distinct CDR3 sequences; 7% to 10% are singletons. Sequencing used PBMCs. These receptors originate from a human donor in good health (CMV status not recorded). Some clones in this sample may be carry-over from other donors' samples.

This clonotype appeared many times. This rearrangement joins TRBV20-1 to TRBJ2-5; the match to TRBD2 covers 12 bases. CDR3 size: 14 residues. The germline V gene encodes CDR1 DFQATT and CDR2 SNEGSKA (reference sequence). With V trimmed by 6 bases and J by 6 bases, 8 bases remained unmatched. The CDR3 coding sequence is TGCAGTGCCGTCAGGACTAGCGGGGAAAAGACCCAGTACTTC. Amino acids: CSAVRTSGEKTQYF.

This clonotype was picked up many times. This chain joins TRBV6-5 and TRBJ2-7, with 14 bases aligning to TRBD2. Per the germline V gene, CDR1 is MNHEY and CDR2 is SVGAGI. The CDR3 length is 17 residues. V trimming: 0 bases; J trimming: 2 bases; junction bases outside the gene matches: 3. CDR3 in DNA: TGTGCCAGCAGTTACTCGAGACTAGCGGGGGGGACCTACGAGCAGTACTTC. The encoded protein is CASSYSRLAGGTYEQYF.

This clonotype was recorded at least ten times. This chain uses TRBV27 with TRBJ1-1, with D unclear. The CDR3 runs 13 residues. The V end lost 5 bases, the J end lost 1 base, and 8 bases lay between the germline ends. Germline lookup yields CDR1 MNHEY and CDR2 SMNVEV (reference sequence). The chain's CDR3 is CASSRYGNTEAFF. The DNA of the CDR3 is TGTGCCAGCAGTCGATATGGGAACACTGAAGCTTTCTTT.

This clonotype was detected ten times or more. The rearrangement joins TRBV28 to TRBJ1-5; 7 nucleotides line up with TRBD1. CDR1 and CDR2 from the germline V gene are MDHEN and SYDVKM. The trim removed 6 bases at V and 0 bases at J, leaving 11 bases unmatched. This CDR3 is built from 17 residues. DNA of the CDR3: TGTGCCAGCAGCCGTGTCGGGACAGAATATAGCAATCAGCCCCAGCATTTT. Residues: CASSRVGTEYSNQPQHF.

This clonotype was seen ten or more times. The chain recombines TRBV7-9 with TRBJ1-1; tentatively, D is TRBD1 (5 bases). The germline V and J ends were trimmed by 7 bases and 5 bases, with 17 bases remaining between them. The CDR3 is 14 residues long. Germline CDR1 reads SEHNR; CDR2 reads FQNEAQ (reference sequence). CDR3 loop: CASIPLGDLTEAFF. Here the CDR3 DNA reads TGTGCCAGCATCCCACTGGGGGATTTGACTGAAGCTTTCTTT.